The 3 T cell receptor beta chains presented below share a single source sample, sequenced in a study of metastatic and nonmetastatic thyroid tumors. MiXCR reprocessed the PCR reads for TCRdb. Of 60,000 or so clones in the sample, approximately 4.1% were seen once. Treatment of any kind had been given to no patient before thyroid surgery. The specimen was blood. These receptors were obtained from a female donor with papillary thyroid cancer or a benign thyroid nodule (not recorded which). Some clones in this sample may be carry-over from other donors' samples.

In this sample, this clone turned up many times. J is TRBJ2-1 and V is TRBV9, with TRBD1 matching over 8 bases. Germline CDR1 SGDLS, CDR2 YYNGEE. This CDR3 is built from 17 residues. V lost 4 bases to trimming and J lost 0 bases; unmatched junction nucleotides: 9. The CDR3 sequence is CASSPPDRGSSYNEQFF. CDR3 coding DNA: TGTGCCAGCAGCCCCCCCGACAGGGGAAGCTCCTACAATGAGCAGTTCTTC.

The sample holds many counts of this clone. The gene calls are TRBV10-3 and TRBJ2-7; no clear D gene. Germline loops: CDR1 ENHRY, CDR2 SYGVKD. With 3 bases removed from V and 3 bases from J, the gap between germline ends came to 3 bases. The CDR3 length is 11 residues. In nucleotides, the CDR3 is TGTGCCATCAGTGACGACTACGAGCAGTACTTC. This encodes CAISDDYEQYF.

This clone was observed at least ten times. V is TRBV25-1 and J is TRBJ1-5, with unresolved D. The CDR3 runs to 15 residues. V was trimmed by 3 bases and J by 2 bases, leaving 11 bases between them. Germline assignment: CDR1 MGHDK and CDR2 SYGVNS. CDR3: CASSESGQGNQPQHF. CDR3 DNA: TGTGCCAGCAGTGAGTCGGGCCAAGGCAATCAGCCCCAGCATTTT.